Below, one T cell receptor beta chain is given with its context. What it binds is unknown. Germline V gives CDR1 LGHNA, CDR2 YNFKEQ. This CDR3 spans 14 amino acids. V lost 3 bases and J 9 bases, leaving 16 bases between the germline ends. The data are from a study of OX40 agonist ivuxolimab in advanced cancers. Blood sampling was done at baseline, cycle 4 day 1, and cycle 7 day 1. Study-wide results and caveats: At doses 0.1 to 3.0 mg/kg, CD4+ and CD8+ clones expanded. The study found that CD8+ T cells averaged more expanded clones than CD4+.

Clones were sequenced by immunoSEQ multiplex PCR, and TCRdb holds only the in-frame ones, with some missing. The data hold tens of thousands of clones, with roughly three quarters observed a single time. The chain couples TRBV4-2 to TRBJ2-3, with D possibly matching TRBD1 (5 bases). Sequenced here: CD4+ or CD8+ T cells sorted from blood, sampled in a trial of the OX40 agonist ivuxolimab. This clonotype was obtained from an adult with an advanced solid tumor such as melanoma, head and neck, liver or kidney cancer. This CDR3 reads CASSQETGKGTQYF. Here the CDR3 DNA reads TGTGCCAGCAGCCAGGAAACAGGAAAAGGCACGCAGTATTTT.